The following is a T cell receptor (beta chain) sequence with its context. This clonotype has ten or more counts. Its antigen remains unidentified. Base qualities are not recorded, but no much larger clone differs from it by a single base. Library preparation was by PCR. Data came from an Illumina HiSeq 4000. Bulk TCR libraries were generated as previously described, with the TCR primers listed in Table S5 used. Purification of total RNA was performed with the Qiagen AllPrep DNA/RNA kit. Before analysis, reads from multiple sequencing runs of one library were combined. For the original study's pipeline: Reads were retained only if the reads had an exact TCR constant sequence, and the retained reads were trimmed to 150 nt and grouped according to their 12-nt molecular barcodes. Within each barcode group, reads were sub-clustered at a 15% Levenshtein threshold, and quality-weighted consensus sequences were built per RNA molecule. Non-functional sequences were discarded, and so were lower-count sequences lying one edit away from another sequence. Based on fitting two negative binomial distributions, any barcode sub-cluster with under 20% of the maximum read count was discarded. TCRdb itself trimmed the public reads at Q25 with fastp, ran MiXCR and retained productive beta chains. One record per CDR3 amino acid sequence lists the most common genes and DNA. In this record, the V and J calls reflect TCRdb's handling and not the investigators' own analysis. The sample table contains about 640,000 distinct CDR3 sequences; only one count was recorded for nearly 20% of them. The top ten clones comprise 0.7% to 1% of the sample.

This sample is part of a study of molecular identifiers for immune sequencing clone quantification (dated by TCRdb to between 2018 and 2020). Some background on the complete study: For a replicate experiment, the RNA from either about 20,000 or 100,000 naive CD8 T cells was divided into five aliquots, and four of those aliquots went on to sequencing. This methods study used CD8 T cells to benchmark TCR RNA copy counting and molecular-identifier clustering-based TCR repertoire sequencing (MIDCIRS). Overall results and qualifications from the work: Even against a background of about a million naive CD8 T cells, spiked-in Jurkat TCR RNA amounting to a single cell's worth was reported to be detectable. The naive libraries included spiked-in Jurkat TCR RNA (around 9 copies' worth), and this Jurkat TCR RNA is not part of the donor repertoire. The sizes of highly expanded clones could end up underestimated when identical TCR molecules share a barcode. In CMV-specific effector cells, clones with more than 20 RNA copies accounted for over 98% of molecules, whereas in naive cells such clones accounted for under 1%. Modeling indicated roughly 3.2 TCR RNA copies recovered per cell, compared with about 10 by digital PCR, which implies a capture efficiency of about 31%. When barcode sub-clustering was omitted, TCR diversity was inflated by chimeric consensus sequences, with chimeras reaching as high as 47%.

Libraries of naive CD8 T cells were built from around 20,000 to 990,000 sorted cells, with 10%, 30% or 50% of the purified RNA used. On a BD FACSAria II, naive CD8 T cells were FACS-sorted as CD8+CD4-CCR7+CD45RA+ and collected into RLT Plus buffer. To test detection sensitivity, Jurkat RNA equal to about nine TCR copies was added to samples of roughly 18,000-1,100,000 naive CD8 T cells. Enrichment of CD8 T cells was performed with RosetteSep CD8+ T Cell Enrichment Cocktail and Ficoll-Paque, after which ACK red cell lysis was carried out. Relative to germline, V is missing 6 bases and J is missing 1 base, with 11 bases of the junction outside any gene match. For CDR1 and CDR2, the germline V gene lists SQVTM and ANQGSEA. Reading from cysteine to phenylalanine, the CDR3 counts 17 amino acids. Left in the record is the CDR3 DNA by itself, 51 bases read in frame from the first base.

Specimen: naive CD8+ T cells from blood, with Jurkat cell RNA spiked in. The sample's cell subset or site label, in plain terms: FACS-sorted CD8+CD4-CCR7+CD45RA+ naive T cells. Rearrangement joined TRBV29-1 to TRBJ2-3; a stretch of 12 junction bases matches TRBD2. The TCR originated in a human donor in good health. Some libraries in this study had Jurkat cell RNA spiked in. The CDR3 here reads CSVSGLAGGHRTDTQYF. The sequence in DNA is TGCAGCGTCTCGGGTCTAGCGGGAGGGCACCGCACAGATACGCAGTATTTT.